Below, one T cell receptor beta chain is given with its context. Its recognized antigen is unknown. Base-call qualities are not available, and no considerably larger clone is one nucleotide away. The CDR3 holds 16 amino acids from the cysteine to the phenylalanine. Only CDR3 DNA is held: 48 bases, read in frame from base 1. Taken from the germline V gene (reference sequence), the CDR1 and CDR2 loops are SEHNR and FQNEAQ. V and J are truncated by 1 base and 4 bases respectively, leaving an intervening sequence of 11 bases. This entry is derived from a study of beta chain features in type 1 diabetes (dated 2018 in TCRdb). Some background on the complete study: No differences in mean age, gender distribution, total cell number or subset yield were found between patients and healthy donors. A total of roughly 100 million sorted cells were examined across all samples, and the number of cells per subset was strongly correlated with RNA yield. The study compared the TCRB repertoires of sorted circulating CD4+ T cell subsets in recently diagnosed type 1 diabetes patients with those in matched healthy donors. Regulatory and stem cell-like memory subsets were isolated from only 8 patients and roughly eight healthy donors, whereas naive and central memory subsets came from all 30 or so donors.

From each donor, a single peripheral blood sample of about 110 mL on average was drawn into heparinised tubes. Naive, central memory, regulatory and stem cell-like memory CD4+ T cells were sorted on a BD FACSAria II using a panel including CD45RO, CCR7, CD25, CD127, CD95 and CD27. Purity was above 95% for every sorted population. PBMCs were isolated immediately by Lymphoprep density gradient centrifugation and stained directly without culture. Samples were stained and sorted in pairs, with one healthy donor and one patient per experiment, so that batch effects were minimized. Findings and caveats that apply to the study as a whole: The naive, central memory and regulatory TCRB repertoires appeared to resemble one another more closely among patients than among healthy donors. Fewer insertions and more nucleotide deletions at VDJ recombination sites were observed in patients with type 1 diabetes, implying thymic rearrangement abnormalities. Because cDNA rather than genomic DNA was sequenced, highly expressing activated cells could have been over-represented, although no difference in activation and CD3 levels was found between groups. A moderate but significant shortening of TCRB CDR3 length was observed in type 1 diabetes patients in all four CD4+ subsets. PCR might favor shorter templates, but patient and control samples were amplified and corrected together, so any skew would affect both groups equally. Because the HLA sub-analyses included only small numbers of individuals, any influence of HLA type on TCRB rearrangement was left unresolved.

The entire isolated RNA was reverse transcribed using the High Capacity cDNA Reverse Transcription Kit, and thus expressed TCRB transcripts were sequenced. Deep immunoSEQ sequencing was applied to naive, central memory and regulatory T cell samples, giving an average of about 3.8 million total reads per sample. After sorted cells were lysed in RLT buffer, RNA was extracted with DNase-treated RNeasy Micro or Mini kits, with the choice depending on cell number. To prevent cross-contamination, each cell subset was processed individually, whereas patient and healthy donor samples were processed jointly. The immunoSEQ multiplex PCR was used to amplify TCRB sequences from cDNA, yielding 87-bp fragments that span the CDR3 region. The amplicons were sequenced using the Illumina HiSeq platform. Under the source paper's analysis protocol: PCR bias was computationally corrected using synthetic template baselines, reads within Hamming distance 2 were collapsed, and singletons that could not be merged were discarded. Reads were aligned against IMGT so that V, D and J genes, CDR3 length and insertions or deletions at six rearrangement sites could be assigned. Within each subset, clonotype counts were normalized to the number of sorted cells before true diversity and Gini coefficients were calculated with the tcR R package. Repertoire sharing was quantified using the overlap coefficient calculated on TCRB nucleotide sequences. Out-of-frame TCRB sequences from naive cells were analyzed to stand in for the pre-selection repertoire. The source is immuneACCESS, and TCRdb retained only in-frame sequences with V and J called. Part of the clones is not carried over; for the studies checked, unresolved V genes explain less than half of this, and the remainder is unexplained. V and J calls and clone size come straight from that table; D and trimming were deduced from the DNA. For this sample the table gives 500,000 to 850,000 clones, of which over 12% were detected only once. 0.03% to 0.04% of the sample comes from the top ten.

This sequence was found in a man between 18 and 29 years old with type 1 diabetes. The source material was naive CD4+ T cells from blood. The sample's cell subset or site label, in plain terms: true naive CD4+ T cells. The sequence links TRBV7-9 to TRBJ1-6, with the D segment identity uncertain. In nucleotide form, the sequence is TGTGCCAGCAGCTTAGGTATACTCGGATATAATTCACCCCTCCACTTT. Translated, it gives CASSLGILGYNSPLHF.